This note documents a single T cell receptor (beta chain) sequence. TCRdb's table, derived via immunoSEQ multiplex PCR, lists solely in-frame clones and lacks some. The table has fewer than 75,000 clones, 93% seen once; the top ten hold about 0.25%. The sample is drawn from a study of technical replicates of blood from four donors. Germline CDR1 MDHEN, CDR2 SYDVKM. The germline V and J ends were trimmed by 2 bases and 2 bases, with 13 bases remaining between them. There are 16 residues in the CDR3. The sample consisted of T cells isolated from PBMCs. The V call is TRBV28, the J call TRBJ1-5; maybe TRBD1 (5 bases). The receptor was isolated from a human donor in good health. The CDR3 sequence: CASSLSRGGGNQPQHF. CDR3 sequence (DNA): TGTGCCAGCAGTTTAAGCCGGGGCGGGGGCAATCAGCCCCAGCATTTT.